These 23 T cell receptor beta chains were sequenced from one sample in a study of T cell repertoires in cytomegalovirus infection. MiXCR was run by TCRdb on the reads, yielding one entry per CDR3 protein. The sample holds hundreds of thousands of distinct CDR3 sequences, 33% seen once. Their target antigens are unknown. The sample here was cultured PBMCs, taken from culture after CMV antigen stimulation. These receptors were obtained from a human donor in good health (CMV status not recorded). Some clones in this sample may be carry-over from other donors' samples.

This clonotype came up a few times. CDR3 loop: CASSPRAGDMNTEAFF. The CDR3 region has the DNA TGTGCCAGCAGCCCCCGGGCAGGAGACATGAACACTGAAGCTTTCTTT. V usage is TRBV7-9 and J usage is TRBJ1-1; D gene unclear. The CDR3 spans 16 residues. Per the germline V gene, CDR1 is SEHNR and CDR2 is FQNEAQ (reference sequence). V shed 5 bases and J shed 0 bases, with 16 bases lying between them. The full variable domain, with the rest looked up from reference TRBV7-9 and TRBJ1-1, is DTGVSQNPRHKITKRGQNVTFRCDPISEHNRLYWYRQTLGQGPEFLTYFQNEAQLEKSRLLSDRFSAERPKGSFSTLEIQRTEQGDSAMYLCASSPRAGDMNTEAFFGQGTRLTVV.

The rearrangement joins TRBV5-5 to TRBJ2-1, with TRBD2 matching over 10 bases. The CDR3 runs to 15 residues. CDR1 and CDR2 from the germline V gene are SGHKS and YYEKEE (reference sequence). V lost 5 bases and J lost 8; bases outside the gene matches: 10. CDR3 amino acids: CASSYLAGVIDEQFF. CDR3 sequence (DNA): TGTGCCAGCAGTTATCTAGCGGGAGTTATAGATGAGCAGTTCTTC. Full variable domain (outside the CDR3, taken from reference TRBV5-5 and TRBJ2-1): DAGVTQSPTHLIKTRGQQVTLRCSPISGHKSVSWYQQVLGQGPQFIFQYYEKEERGRGNFPDRFSARQFPNYSSELNVNALLLGDSALYLCASSYLAGVIDEQFFGPGTRLTVL.

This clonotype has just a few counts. CDR3 residues: CATSESPSNEQFF. In nucleotides, the CDR3 is TGTGCCACCAGTGAGTCTCCTAGTAATGAGCAGTTCTTC. V is TRBV24-1 and J is TRBJ2-1; D remains ambiguous. From germline, CDR1 is KGHDR and CDR2 SFDVKD. V lost 4 bases and J lost 7, with 10 bases in between. The CDR3 has 13 residues.

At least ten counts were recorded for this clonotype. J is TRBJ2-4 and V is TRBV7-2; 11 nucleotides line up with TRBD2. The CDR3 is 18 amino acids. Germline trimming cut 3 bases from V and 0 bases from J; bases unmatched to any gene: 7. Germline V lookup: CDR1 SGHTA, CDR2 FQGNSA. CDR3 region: CASSLPGLAGQAKNIQYF. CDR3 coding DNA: TGTGCCAGCAGCTTGCCAGGACTAGCGGGTCAAGCCAAAAACATTCAGTACTTC.

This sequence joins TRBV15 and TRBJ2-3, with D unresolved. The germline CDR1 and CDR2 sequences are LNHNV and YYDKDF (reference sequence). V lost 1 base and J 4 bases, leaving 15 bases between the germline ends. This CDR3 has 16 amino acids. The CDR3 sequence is CATSRVLPSHPDTQYF. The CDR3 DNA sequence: TGTGCCACCAGCAGAGTTTTACCCTCCCACCCAGATACGCAGTATTTT.

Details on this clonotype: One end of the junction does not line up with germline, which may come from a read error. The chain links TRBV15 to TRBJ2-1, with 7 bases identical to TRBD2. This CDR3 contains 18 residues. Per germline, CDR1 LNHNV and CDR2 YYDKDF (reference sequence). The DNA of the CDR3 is TGTGCCACCAGGAGAGGGCAAGGAAGGCGGGAGATGCTCAATGAGCAGTTCTTC. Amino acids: CATRRGQGRREMLNEQFF.

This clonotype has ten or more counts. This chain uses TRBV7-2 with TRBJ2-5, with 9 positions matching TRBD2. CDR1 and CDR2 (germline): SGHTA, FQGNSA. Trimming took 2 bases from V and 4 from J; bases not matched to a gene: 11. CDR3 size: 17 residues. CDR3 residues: CASSLFPRGRAGETQYF. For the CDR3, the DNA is TGTGCCAGCAGCTTATTCCCGCGCGGGAGGGCCGGAGAGACCCAGTACTTC.

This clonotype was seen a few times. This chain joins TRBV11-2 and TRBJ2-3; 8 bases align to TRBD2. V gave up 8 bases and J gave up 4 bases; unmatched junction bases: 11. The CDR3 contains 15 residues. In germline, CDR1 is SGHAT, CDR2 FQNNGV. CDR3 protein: CASRQTGLEADTQYF. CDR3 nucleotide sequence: TGTGCCAGCCGACAAACGGGACTAGAGGCAGATACGCAGTATTTT. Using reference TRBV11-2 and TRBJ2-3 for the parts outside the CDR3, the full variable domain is EAGVAQSPRYKIIEKRQSVAFWCNPISGHATLYWYQQILGQGPKLLIQFQNNGVVDDSQLPKDRFSAERLKGVDSTLKIQPAKLEDSAVYLCASRQTGLEADTQYFGPGTRLTVL.

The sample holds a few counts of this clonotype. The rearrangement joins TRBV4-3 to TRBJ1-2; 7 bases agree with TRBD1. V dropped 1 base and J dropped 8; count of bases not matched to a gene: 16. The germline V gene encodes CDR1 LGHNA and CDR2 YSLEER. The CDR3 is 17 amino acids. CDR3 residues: CASSQAFGTVARGGYTF. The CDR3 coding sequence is TGCGCCAGCAGCCAAGCCTTCGGGACAGTGGCCCGAGGGGGCTACACCTTC.

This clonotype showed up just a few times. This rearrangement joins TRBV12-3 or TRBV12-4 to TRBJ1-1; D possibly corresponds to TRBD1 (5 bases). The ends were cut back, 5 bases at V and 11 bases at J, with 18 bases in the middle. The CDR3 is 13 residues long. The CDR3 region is CASSGAYAPQAFF. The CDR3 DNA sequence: TGTGCCAGCAGTGGGGCCTACGCCCCCCAGGCTTTCTTT.

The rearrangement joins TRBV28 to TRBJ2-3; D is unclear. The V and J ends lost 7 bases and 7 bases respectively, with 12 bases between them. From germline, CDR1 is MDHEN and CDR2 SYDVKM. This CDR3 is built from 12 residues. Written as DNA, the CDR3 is TGTGCCAGCACCTCCCCCATAAATACGCAGTATTTT. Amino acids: CASTSPINTQYF.

The CDR3 loop reads CASSRNARQPQHF. The CDR3 DNA reads TGTGCCAGCAGTCGAAATGCTCGTCAGCCCCAGCATTTT. The rearrangement uses TRBV12-3 or TRBV12-4 and TRBJ1-5, with D uncertain. The CDR3 is made up of 13 amino acids. Trimming cost V 5 bases and J 6 bases, with 11 bases left between them.

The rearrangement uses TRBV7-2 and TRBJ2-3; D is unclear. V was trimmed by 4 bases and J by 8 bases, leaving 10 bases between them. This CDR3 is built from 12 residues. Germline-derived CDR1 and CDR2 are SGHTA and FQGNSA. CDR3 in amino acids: CASSSQAATQYF. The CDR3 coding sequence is TGTGCCAGCAGCTCGCAGGCAGCTACGCAGTATTTT.

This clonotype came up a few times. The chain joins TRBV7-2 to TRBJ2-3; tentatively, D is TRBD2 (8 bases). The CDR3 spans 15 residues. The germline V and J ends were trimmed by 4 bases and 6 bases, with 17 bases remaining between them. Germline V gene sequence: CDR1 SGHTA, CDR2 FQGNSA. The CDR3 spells CASSYRGSGGDTQYF. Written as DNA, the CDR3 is TGTGCCAGCAGCTACAGGGGTTCGGGAGGGGATACGCAGTATTTT.

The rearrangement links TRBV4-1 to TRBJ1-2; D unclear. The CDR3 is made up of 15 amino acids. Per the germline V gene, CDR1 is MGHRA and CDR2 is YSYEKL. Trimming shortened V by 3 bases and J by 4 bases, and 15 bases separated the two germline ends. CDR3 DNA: TGCGCCAGCAGCCAGTACCCCAACGGTGGCTATGGCTACACCTTC. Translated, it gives CASSQYPNGGYGYTF.

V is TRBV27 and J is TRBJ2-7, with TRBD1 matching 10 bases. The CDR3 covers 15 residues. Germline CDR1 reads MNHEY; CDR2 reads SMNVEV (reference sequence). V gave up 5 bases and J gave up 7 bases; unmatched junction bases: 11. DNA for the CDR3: TGTGCCAGCAGTCGGGGGACAGGGGCACCTCGGGAGCAGTACTTC. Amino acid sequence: CASSRGTGAPREQYF.

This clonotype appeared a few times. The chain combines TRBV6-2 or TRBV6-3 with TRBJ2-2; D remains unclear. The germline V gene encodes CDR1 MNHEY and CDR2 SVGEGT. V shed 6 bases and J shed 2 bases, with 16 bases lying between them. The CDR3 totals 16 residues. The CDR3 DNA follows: TGTGCCAGCAGCCATCCCGACACCTTCAACACCGGGGAGCTGTTTTTT. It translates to CASSHPDTFNTGELFF.

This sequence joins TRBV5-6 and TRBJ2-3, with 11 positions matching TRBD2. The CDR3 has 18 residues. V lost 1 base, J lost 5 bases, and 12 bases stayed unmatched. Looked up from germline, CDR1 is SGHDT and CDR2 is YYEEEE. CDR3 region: CASSLRVAGGPRVDTQYF. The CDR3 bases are TGTGCCAGCAGCTTGAGAGTAGCGGGAGGGCCTAGGGTAGATACGCAGTATTTT.

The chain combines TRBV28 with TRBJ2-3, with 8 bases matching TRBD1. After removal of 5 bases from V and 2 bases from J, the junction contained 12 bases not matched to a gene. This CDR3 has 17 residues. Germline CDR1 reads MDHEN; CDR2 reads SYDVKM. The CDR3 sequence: CASSHRTGLTHTDTQYF. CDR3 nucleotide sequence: TGTGCCAGCAGTCACCGGACAGGGCTAACCCACACAGATACGCAGTATTTT. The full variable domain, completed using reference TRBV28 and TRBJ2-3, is DVKVTQSSRYLVKRTGEKVFLECVQDMDHENMFWYRQDPGLGLRLIYFSYDVKMKEKGDIPEGYSVSREKKERFSLILESASTNQTSMYLCASSHRTGLTHTDTQYFGPGTRLTVL.

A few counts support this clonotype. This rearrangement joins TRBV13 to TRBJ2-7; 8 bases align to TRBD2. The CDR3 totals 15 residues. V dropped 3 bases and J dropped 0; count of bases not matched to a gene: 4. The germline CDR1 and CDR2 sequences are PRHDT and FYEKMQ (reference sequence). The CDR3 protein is CASSLRAGVSYEQYF. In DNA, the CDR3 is TGTGCCAGCAGCTTGAGAGCGGGAGTCTCCTACGAGCAGTACTTC.

The CDR3 DNA sequence: TGTGCCAGTACGGCAGGGCTGAATTCACCCCTCCACTTT. This sequence encodes CASTAGLNSPLHF. The chain recombines TRBV19 with TRBJ1-6; D may be TRBD1 (5 bases). Trimming removed 7 bases from V and 7 bases from J, with 11 bases in between. In germline, CDR1 is LNHDA, CDR2 SQIVND (reference sequence). This CDR3 spans 13 amino acids.

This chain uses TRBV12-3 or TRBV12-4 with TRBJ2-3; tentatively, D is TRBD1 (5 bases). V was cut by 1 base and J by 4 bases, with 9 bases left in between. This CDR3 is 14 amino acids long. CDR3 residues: CASSLVGDADTQYF. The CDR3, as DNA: TGTGCCAGCAGTTTAGTAGGGGATGCAGATACGCAGTATTTT.

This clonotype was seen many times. The CDR3 nucleotides read TGTGCCAGCAGTCCCGGGACCTGGCTGAGCTCCTACAATGAGCAGTTCTTC. Translating gives CASSPGTWLSSYNEQFF. This chain connects TRBV12-3 or TRBV12-4 to TRBJ2-1; possibly TRBD1 or TRBD2 for D (5 bases each). V shed 5 bases and J shed 0 bases, with 17 bases lying between them. This CDR3 spans 17 amino acids.